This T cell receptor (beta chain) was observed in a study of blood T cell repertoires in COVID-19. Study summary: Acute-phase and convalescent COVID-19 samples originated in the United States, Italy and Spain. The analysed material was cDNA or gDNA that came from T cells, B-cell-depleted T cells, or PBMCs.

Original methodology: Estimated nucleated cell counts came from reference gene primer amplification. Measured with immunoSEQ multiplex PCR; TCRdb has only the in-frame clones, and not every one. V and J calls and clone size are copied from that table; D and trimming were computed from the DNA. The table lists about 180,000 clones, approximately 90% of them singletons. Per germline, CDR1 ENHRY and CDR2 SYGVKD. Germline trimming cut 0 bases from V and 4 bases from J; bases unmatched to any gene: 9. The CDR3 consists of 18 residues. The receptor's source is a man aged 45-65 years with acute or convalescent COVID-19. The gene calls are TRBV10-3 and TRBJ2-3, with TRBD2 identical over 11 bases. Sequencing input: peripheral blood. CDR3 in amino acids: CAISESVISGGVADTQYF. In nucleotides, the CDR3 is TGTGCCATCAGTGAGTCAGTGATTAGCGGGGGGGTCGCAGATACGCAGTATTTT.